The clone carrying this T cell receptor beta chain was seen more than once but under ten times. Its target is not known. The sample comes from a study of Graves' ophthalmopathy and Graves' hyperthyroidism. The study, taken as a whole, reports: Appearing in blood as well were most expanded thyroid clonotypes above 0.001 frequency. Ophthalmopathy progression was predicted by the model at around 70% sensitivity and approximately 72% specificity. Using 13 signatures, a model distinguished ophthalmopathy from stable hyperthyroidism, reaching around 87% sensitivity and approximately 84% specificity.

This CDR3 is built from 16 residues. Germline V gene data show CDR1 as SGHRS and CDR2 as YFSETQ. Trimming cost V 4 bases and J 0 bases; bases outside gene matches: 8. Investigators amplified TCR beta CDR3 regions from RNA transcripts. The first-round RT-PCR employed HTBI primers together with the Qiagen OneStep RT-PCR kit. A multiplex PCR was then performed as the second round. TCRdb reanalysed the multiplex PCR reads using MiXCR and keeps one entry per CDR3 protein. The sample has 300,000 to 400,000 distinct CDR3 sequences, 17% seen once. Cases classed as stable hyperthyroidism had no ophthalmopathy within 18 months of follow-up.

The specimen sequenced was peripheral blood. The chain links TRBV5-1 to TRBJ1-1, with 8 bases matching TRBD1. The receptor was isolated from an adult woman with stable Graves' hyperthyroidism. CDR3 in DNA: TGCGCCAGCAGCAGAAAGCAGGGGGCCCTGAACACTGAAGCTTTCTTT. As protein: CASSRKQGALNTEAFF.